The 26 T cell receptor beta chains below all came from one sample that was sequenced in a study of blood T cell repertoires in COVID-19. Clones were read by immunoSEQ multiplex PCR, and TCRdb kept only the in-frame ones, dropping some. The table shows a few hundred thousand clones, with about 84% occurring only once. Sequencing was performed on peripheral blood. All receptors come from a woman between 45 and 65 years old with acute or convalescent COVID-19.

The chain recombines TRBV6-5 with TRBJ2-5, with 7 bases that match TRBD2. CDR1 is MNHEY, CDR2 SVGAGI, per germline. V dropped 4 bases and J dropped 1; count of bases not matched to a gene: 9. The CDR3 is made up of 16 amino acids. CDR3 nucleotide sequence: TGTGCCAGCAGTTCCTCTCTAGCGGCCATCCAAGAGACCCAGTACTTC. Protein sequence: CASSSSLAAIQETQYF.

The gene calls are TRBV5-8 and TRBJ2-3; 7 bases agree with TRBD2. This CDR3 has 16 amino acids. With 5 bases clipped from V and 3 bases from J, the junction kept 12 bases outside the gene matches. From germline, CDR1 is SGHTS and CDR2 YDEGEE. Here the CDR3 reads CASSLVWGGVTDTQYF. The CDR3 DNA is TGTGCCAGCAGTCTTGTTTGGGGAGGGGTAACAGATACGCAGTATTTT.

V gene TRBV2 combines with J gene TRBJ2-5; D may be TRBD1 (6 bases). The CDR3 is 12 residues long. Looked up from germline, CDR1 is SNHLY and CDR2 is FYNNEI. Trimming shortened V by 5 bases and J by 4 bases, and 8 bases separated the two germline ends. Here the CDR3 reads CASSKQGETQYF. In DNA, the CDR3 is TGTGCCAGCAGTAAACAGGGAGAGACCCAGTACTTC.

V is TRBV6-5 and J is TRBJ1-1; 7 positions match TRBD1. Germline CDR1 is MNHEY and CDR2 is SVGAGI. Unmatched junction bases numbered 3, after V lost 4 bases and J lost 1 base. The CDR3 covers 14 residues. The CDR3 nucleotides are TGTGCCAGCAGTTCTCAGGGGGGGAACACTGAAGCTTTCTTT. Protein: CASSSQGGNTEAFF.

CDR3 region: CASSLGTGGSTEAFF. CDR3 nucleotide sequence: TGTGCCAGCAGCTTAGGGACAGGGGGGAGCACTGAAGCTTTCTTT. This sequence joins TRBV11-3 and TRBJ1-1; 10 nucleotides match TRBD1. The CDR3 has 15 residues. V gave up 1 base and J gave up 4 bases; unmatched junction bases: 3. Germline CDR1 SGHNT, CDR2 YENEEA. Drawing the rest from reference TRBV11-3 and TRBJ1-1, the complete variable domain is EAGVVQSPRYKIIEKKQPVAFWCNPISGHNTLYWYLQNLGQGPELLIRYENEEAVDDSQLPKDRFSAERLKGVDSTLKIQPAELGDSAVYLCASSLGTGGSTEAFFGQGTRLTVV.

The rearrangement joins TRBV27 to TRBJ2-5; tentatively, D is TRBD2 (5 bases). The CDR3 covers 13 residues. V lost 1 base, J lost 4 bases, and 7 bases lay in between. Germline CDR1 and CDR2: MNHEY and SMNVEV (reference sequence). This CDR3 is CASSLYGGETQYF. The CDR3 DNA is TGTGCCAGCAGTTTATATGGAGGAGAGACCCAGTACTTC.

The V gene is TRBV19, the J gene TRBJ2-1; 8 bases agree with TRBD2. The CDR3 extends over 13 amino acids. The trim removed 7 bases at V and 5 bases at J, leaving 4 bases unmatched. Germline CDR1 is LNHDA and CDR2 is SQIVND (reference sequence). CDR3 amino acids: CASNGRGDNEQFF. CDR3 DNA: TGTGCCAGTAATGGGCGGGGGGACAATGAGCAGTTCTTC.

In nucleotides, the CDR3 is TGTGCCAGCAGTGACCCGGGGTTGGTTGGCACTGAAGCTTTCTTT. This encodes CASSDPGLVGTEAFF. The chain couples TRBV28 to TRBJ1-1, with D hard to call. Trimming took 5 bases from V and 4 from J, leaving 17 bases between them. The germline V gene encodes CDR1 MDHEN and CDR2 SYDVKM. The length of the CDR3 is 15 residues.

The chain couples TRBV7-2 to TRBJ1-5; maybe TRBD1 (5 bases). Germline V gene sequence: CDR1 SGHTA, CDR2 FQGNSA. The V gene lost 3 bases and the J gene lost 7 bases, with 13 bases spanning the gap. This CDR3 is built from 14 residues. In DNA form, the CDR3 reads TGTGCCAGCAGCTTTGAAGGGGAAGCACAGCCCCAGCATTTT. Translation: CASSFEGEAQPQHF. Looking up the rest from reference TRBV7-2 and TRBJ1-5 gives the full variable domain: GAGVSQSPSNKVTEKGKDVELRCDPISGHTALYWYRQSLGQGLEFLIYFQGNSAPDKSGLPSDRFSAERTGGSVSTLTIQRTQQEDSAVYLCASSFEGEAQPQHFGDGTRLSIL.

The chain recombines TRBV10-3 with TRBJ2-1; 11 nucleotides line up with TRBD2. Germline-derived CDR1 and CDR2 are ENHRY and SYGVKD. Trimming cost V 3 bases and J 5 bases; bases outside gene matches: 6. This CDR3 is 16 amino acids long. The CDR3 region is CAISEQTSGVNNEQFF. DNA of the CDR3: TGTGCCATCAGTGAACAGACTAGCGGGGTTAACAATGAGCAGTTCTTC.

CDR3 in DNA: TGTGCCAGCTCACCCCGCACAGGGGGCTTTTACAATGAGCAGTTCTTC. Protein product: CASSPRTGGFYNEQFF. This chain connects TRBV18 to TRBJ2-1, with TRBD1 matching over 9 bases. CDR3 size: 16 residues. V was pared by 3 bases and J by 4 bases, with 7 bases of the junction left unmatched. Germline CDR1 is KGHSH and CDR2 is LQKENI. The whole variable domain, remainder taken from reference TRBV18 and TRBJ2-1, is NAGVMQNPRHLVRRRGQEARLRCSPMKGHSHVYWYRQLPEEGLKFMVYLQKENIIDESGMPKERFSAEFPKEGPSILRIQQVVRGDSAAYFCASSPRTGGFYNEQFFGPGTRLTVL.

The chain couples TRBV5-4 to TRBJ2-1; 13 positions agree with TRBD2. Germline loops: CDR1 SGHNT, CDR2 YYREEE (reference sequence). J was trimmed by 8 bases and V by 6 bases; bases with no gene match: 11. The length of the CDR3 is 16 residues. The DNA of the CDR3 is TGTGCCAGCACCTTCGGACTAGCGGGAGTTAGCCATGAGCAGTTCTTC. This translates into CASTFGLAGVSHEQFF.

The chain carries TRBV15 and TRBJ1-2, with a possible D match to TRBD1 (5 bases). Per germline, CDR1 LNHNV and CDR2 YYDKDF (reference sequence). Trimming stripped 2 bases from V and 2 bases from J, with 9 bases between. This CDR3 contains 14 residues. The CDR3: CATSRLDRNYGYTF. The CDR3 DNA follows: TGTGCCACCAGCAGACTCGACAGAAACTATGGCTACACCTTC. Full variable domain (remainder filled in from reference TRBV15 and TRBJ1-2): DAMVIQNPRYQVTQFGKPVTLSCSQTLNHNVMYWYQQKSSQAPKLLFHYYDKDFNNEADTPDNFQSRRPNTSFCFLDIRSPGLGDTAMYLCATSRLDRNYGYTFGSGTRLTVV.

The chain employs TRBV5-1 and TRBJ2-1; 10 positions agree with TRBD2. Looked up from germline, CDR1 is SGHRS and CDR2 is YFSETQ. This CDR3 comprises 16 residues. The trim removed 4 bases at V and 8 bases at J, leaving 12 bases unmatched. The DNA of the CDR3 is TGCGCCAGCAGCGATACACTCCTAGCGGGAGAGGATGAGCAGTTCTTC. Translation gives CASSDTLLAGEDEQFF.

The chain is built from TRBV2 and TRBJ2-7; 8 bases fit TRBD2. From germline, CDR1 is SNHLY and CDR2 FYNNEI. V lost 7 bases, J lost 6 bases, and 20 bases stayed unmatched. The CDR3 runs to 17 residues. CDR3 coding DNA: TGTGCCAGCACCACGACACAGGTAACTAGCGGACCACTCGAGCAGTACTTC. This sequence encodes CASTTTQVTSGPLEQYF.

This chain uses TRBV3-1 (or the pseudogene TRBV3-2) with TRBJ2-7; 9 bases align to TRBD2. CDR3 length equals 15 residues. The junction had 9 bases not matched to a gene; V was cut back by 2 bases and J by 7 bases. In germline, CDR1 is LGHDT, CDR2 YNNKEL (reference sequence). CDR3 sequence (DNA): TGTGCCAGCAGCCAACCCAGCGGGGGGCCTAGAGAGCAGTACTTC. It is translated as CASSQPSGGPREQYF.

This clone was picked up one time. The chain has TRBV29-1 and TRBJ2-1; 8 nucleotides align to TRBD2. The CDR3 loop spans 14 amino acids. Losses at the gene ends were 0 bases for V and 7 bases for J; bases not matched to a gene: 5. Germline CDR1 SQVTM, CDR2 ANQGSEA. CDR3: CSVEDIGRGNEQFF. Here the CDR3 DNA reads TGCAGCGTTGAAGATATCGGGAGGGGGAATGAGCAGTTCTTC.

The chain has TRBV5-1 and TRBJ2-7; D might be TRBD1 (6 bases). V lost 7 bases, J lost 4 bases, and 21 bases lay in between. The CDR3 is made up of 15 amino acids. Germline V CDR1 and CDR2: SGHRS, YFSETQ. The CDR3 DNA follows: TGCGCCAGCTCCCCAGGGGTAGCGTTGAAATACGAGCAGTACTTC. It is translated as CASSPGVALKYEQYF. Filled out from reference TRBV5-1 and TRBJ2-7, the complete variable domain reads KAGVTQTPRYLIKTRGQQVTLSCSPISGHRSVSWYQQTPGQGLQFLFEYFSETQRNKGNFPGRFSGRQFSNSRSEMNVSTLELGDSALYLCASSPGVALKYEQYFGPGTRLTVT.

The CDR3 region has the DNA TGTGCCAGTAGTATAGGAGGGTTTTTAGATACGCAGTATTTT. The encoded protein is CASSIGGFLDTQYF. V and J are TRBV19 and TRBJ2-3; weak D call: TRBD2 (5 bases). This CDR3 comprises 14 residues. With 1 base removed from V and 5 bases from J, the gap between germline ends came to 10 bases. Germline CDR1 and CDR2: LNHDA and SQIVND (reference sequence).

CDR3 bases: TGCAGCGTTATCAGGGTCCCGGGCACCGGGGAGCTGTTTTTT. Its translation: CSVIRVPGTGELFF. The rearrangement uses TRBV29-1 and TRBJ2-2; TRBD1 might be the D (5 bases). The CDR3 extends over 14 amino acids. The V gene's germline CDR1 is SQVTM and CDR2 ANQGSEA. V was cut by 5 bases and J by 4 bases, with 14 bases left in between.

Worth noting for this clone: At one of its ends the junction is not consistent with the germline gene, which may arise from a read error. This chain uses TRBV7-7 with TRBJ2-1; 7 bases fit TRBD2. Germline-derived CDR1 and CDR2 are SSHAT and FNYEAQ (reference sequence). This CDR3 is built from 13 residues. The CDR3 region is CASSLVGAGEQFF. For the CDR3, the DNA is TGTGCTAGCAGCTTAGTGGGAGCGGGGGAGCAGTTCTTC.

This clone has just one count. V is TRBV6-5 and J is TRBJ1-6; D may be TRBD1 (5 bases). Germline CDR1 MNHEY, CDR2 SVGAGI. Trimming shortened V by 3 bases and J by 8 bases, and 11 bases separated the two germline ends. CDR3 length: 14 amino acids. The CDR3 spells CASSYGRVDSPLHF. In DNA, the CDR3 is TGTGCCAGCAGTTATGGCAGGGTTGATTCACCCCTCCACTTT.

CDR3 in DNA: TGTGCCAGCAGTTTTCTTTCGGGGGGCGCGACGGGCGGCTACACCTTC. Its translation: CASSFLSGGATGGYTF. This chain connects TRBV27 to TRBJ1-2, with TRBD1 as a possible D gene (6 bases). Germline CDR1 and CDR2: MNHEY and SMNVEV (reference sequence). The CDR3 loop spans 16 amino acids. V lost 3 bases and J lost 8, with 22 bases in between.

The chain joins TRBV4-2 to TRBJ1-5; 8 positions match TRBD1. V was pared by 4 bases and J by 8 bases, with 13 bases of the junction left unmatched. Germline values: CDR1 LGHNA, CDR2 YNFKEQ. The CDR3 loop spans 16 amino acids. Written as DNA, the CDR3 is TGTGCCAGCAGCCGAGTCGGGGGAAAACAGGGGGAGCCCCAGCATTTT. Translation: CASSRVGGKQGEPQHF.

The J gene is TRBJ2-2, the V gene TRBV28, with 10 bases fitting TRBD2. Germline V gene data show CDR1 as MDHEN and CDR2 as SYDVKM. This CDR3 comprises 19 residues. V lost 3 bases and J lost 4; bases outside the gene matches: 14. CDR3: CASSFYWTSGPPGTGELFF. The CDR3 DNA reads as TGTGCCAGCAGTTTCTATTGGACTAGCGGTCCTCCGGGCACCGGGGAGCTGTTTTTT.

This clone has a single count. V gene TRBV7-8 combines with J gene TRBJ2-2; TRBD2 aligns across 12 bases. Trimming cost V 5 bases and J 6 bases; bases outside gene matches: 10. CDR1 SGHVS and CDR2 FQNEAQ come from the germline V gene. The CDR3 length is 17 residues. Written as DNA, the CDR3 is TGTGCCAGCAGCCGAGTGACTAGCGGGAGAATGCCCGGGGAGCTGTTTTTT. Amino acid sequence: CASSRVTSGRMPGELFF.